Listed below are T cell receptor beta chains from one sample, sequenced in a study of identical twins. TCRdb ran MiXCR on the 5' RACE reads and lists one entry per CDR3 protein. The repertoire has fewer than 500,000 distinct CDR3 sequences, 13% to 15% of them found once; the top ten carry around 0.98%. This same sample was also part of a study on yellow fever vaccine responses in identical twins.

Material: CD4+ T cells sorted from blood. These receptors all come from a woman younger than 35 in good health. Both conserved end residues are part of each CDR3. The D gene is left open where the match is weak. Rows may omit the clone size; those that give it use once, few, many or a size class.

13 | TRBJ2-7 | NA | few | TRBV15 | TGTGCCACCAGCAGAGGAAAGAACTACGAGCAGTACTTC | CATSRGKNYEQYF
15 | TRBJ2-1 | NA | few | TRBV20-1 | TGCAGTGCTAGTTTTCCCGGACTGTCCTACAATGAGCAGTTCTTC | CSASFPGLSYNEQFF
15 | TRBJ2-1 | TRBD1 | NA | TRBV4-3 | TGCGCCAGCAGCCTTGTAGGGGGCGCTCCCAATGAGCAGTTCTTC | CASSLVGGAPNEQFF
16 | TRBJ2-3 | NA | NA | TRBV20-1 | TGCTGTGCTAAGCGTGGAGCGGCATCTAGCACAGATACGCAGTATTTT | CCAKRGAASSTDTQYF
12 | TRBJ1-5 | NA | few | TRBV20-1 | TGCAGTGCTCGCCGAGGAGGTCAGCCCCAGCATTTT | CSARRGGQPQHF
15 | TRBJ2-7 | NA | few | TRBV4-1 | TGCGCCAGCAGCCAAGAAGGGTACGTCTCCTACGAGCAGTACTTC | CASSQEGYVSYEQYF
12 | TRBJ2-7 | NA | many | TRBV20-1 | TGCAGTGCTAGTCCCACCTCCTACGAGCAGTACTTC | CSASPTSYEQYF
13 | TRBJ2-5 | TRBD2 | few | TRBV20-1 | TGCAGTGCCCCTCGGGCGGGAGTCGAGACCCAGTACTTC | CSAPRAGVETQYF
16 | TRBJ2-1 | TRBD2 | few | TRBV29-1 | TGCAGCGTTGAAGATGTTGTACTAGCGGGAGAGGTTGGGCAGTTCTTC | CSVEDVVLAGEVGQFF
14 | TRBJ2-4 | NA | many | TRBV29-1 | TGCAGCGTTGCGGGGTCCGGTGCCAAAAACATTCAGTACTTC | CSVAGSGAKNIQYF
17 | TRBJ2-2 | NA | NA | TRBV2 | TGTGCCAGCAGTGAAGCGCGTAACAGGGCGGACACCGGGGAGCTGTTTTTT | CASSEARNRADTGELFF
16 | TRBJ2-3 | NA | NA | TRBV7-7 | TGTGCTAGCAGCTTAGGTGGCGGTAGTCTTCTAGATACGCAGTATTTT | CASSLGGGSLLDTQYF
13 | TRBJ2-1 | NA | NA | TRBV7-2 | TGTGCCAGCAGCTGGCCAGAAGGGGGAGAGCAGTTCTTC | CASSWPEGGEQFF
16 | TRBJ1-1 | NA | NA | TRBV6-1 | TGTGCCAGCAGCCGAGGGGGAGGGGGACTGAACACTGAAGCTTTCTTT | CASSRGGGGLNTEAFF
17 | TRBJ2-1 | TRBD1 | NA | TRBV7-2 | TGTGCCAGCAGCTTAGCGGGCGGACAGGGGCCCCGTAATGAGCAGTTCTTC | CASSLAGGQGPRNEQFF
14 | TRBJ2-1 | TRBD1 | NA | TRBV2 | TGTGCCAGCAGTACAGGGGCCTCCTACAATGAGCAGTTCTTC | CASSTGASYNEQFF
14 | TRBJ2-4 | NA | NA | TRBV20-1 | TGCAGTTCACAGCAGTCCTTAGCCAAAAACATTCAGTACTTC | CSSQQSLAKNIQYF
17 | TRBJ1-4 | NA | NA | TRBV28 | NA | CASSLGMGRGRDEKLFF
16 | TRBJ2-7 | TRBD1 | NA | TRBV7-2 | TGTGCCAGCAGCCTATTCACCGGGACAGCCTCCTACGAGCAGTACTTC | CASSLFTGTASYEQYF
14 | TRBJ2-3 | NA | NA | TRBV7-3 | TGTGCCAGCAGCTGGGGGGCTAAGTTAGATACGCAGTATTTT | CASSWGAKLDTQYF
17 | TRBJ2-6 | NA | NA | TRBV5-1 | TGCGCCAGCAGCTTGCGGAGGGCCGACTCTGGGGCCAACGTCCTGACTTTC | CASSLRRADSGANVLTF
14 | TRBJ1-6 | NA | few | TRBV14 | TGTGCCAGCAGCCAAGTCCGGATTAATTCACCCCTCCACTTT | CASSQVRINSPLHF
15 | TRBJ2-7 | TRBD2 | NA | TRBV7-9 | TGTGCCAGCAGCTTAGATCGGGGGGGCAACTACGAGCAGTACTTC | CASSLDRGGNYEQYF
15 | TRBJ2-3 | TRBD2 | NA | TRBV4-1 | TGCGCCAGCAGCTTTATAGCGGGAGGGACAGATACGCAGTATTTT | CASSFIAGGTDTQYF
12 | TRBJ2-5 | NA | NA | TRBV29-1 | TGCAGCGTTGAAGATGGGGGGGAGACCCAGTACTTC | CSVEDGGETQYF
14 | TRBJ1-4 | NA | many | TRBV29-1 | TGCAGCGGCGTCGGAGGCCCAACTAATGAAAAACTGTTTTTT | CSGVGGPTNEKLFF
14 | TRBJ2-3 | NA | NA | TRBV7-3 | TGTGCCAGCAGCCCAGTAGTCGGCGTTGATACGCAGTATTTT | CASSPVVGVDTQYF
16 | TRBJ2-7 | TRBD1 | few | TRBV7-6 | TGTGCCAGCAGCTTAGCCGCTACAGGGGGCTCCTACGAGCAGTACTTC | CASSLAATGGSYEQYF
13 | TRBJ1-2 | NA | NA | TRBV2 | TGTGCCAGCAGTGTCTCTGGGGACTATGGCTACACCTTC | CASSVSGDYGYTF
13 | TRBJ1-3 | NA | few | TRBV15 | TGTGCCACCAGCAGGGCAGAAGGAAACACCATATATTTT | CATSRAEGNTIYF
14 | TRBJ2-1 | TRBD2 | NA | TRBV3-1 | TGTGCCAGCAGCCAACTAGCGGGAGGGAAGGAGCAGTTCTTC | CASSQLAGGKEQFF
16 | TRBJ2-2 | TRBD1 | NA | TRBV10-3 | TGTGCCATCAGTGGCGGAGACAGGGTACGGCCCGGGGAGCTGTTTTTT | CAISGGDRVRPGELFF
17 | TRBJ1-3 | NA | few | TRBV7-2 | TGTGCCAGCAGCTTATACCGGTTGGCAGACTCTGGAAACACCATATATTTT | CASSLYRLADSGNTIYF
13 | TRBJ2-7 | NA | NA | TRBV5-1 | TGCGCCAGCACCGAAGGGGGTTCCAACGAGCAGTACTTC | CASTEGGSNEQYF
15 | TRBJ2-6 | NA | few | TRBV6-1 | TGTGCCAGCAGTGCCGGACACTCTGGGGCCAACGTCCTGACTTTC | CASSAGHSGANVLTF
19 | TRBJ2-5 | TRBD2 | few | TRBV11-1 | TGTGCCAGCAGCTTATTTTGGGGACGCGGGACTAGCGGCCAAGAGACCCAGTACTTC | CASSLFWGRGTSGQETQYF
16 | TRBJ1-5 | NA | NA | TRBV7-9 | TGTGCCAGCAGCTTAGGTGGGCAGGGGAGATATCAGCCCCAGCATTTT | CASSLGGQGRYQPQHF
15 | TRBJ1-6 | NA | few | TRBV28 | TGTGCCAGCAGCCCCTCGACGGGGTGGAATTCACCCCTCCACTTT | CASSPSTGWNSPLHF
13 | TRBJ1-4 | NA | NA | TRBV29-1 | TGCAGCGCCGAGGTCCTTAGGGAGGAAAAACTGTTTTTT | CSAEVLREEKLFF
15 | TRBJ2-7 | NA | NA | TRBV3-1 | TGTGCCAGCAGCCAAGATGTGACAGTATCCTACGAGCAGTACTTC | CASSQDVTVSYEQYF
15 | TRBJ1-5 | TRBD1 | NA | TRBV5-4 | TGTGCCAGCAGCCCCGACAGGGGCGGCGGTCAGCCCCAGCATTTT | CASSPDRGGGQPQHF
16 | TRBJ1-6 | NA | many | TRBV28 | TGTGCCAGCAGTTTATTGTCGGGACAAAATAATTCACCCCTCCACTTT | CASSLLSGQNNSPLHF
14 | TRBJ2-1 | NA | NA | TRBV9 | TGTGCCAGCGGAGAATTGAGCTCCTACAATGAGCAGTTCTTC | CASGELSSYNEQFF
12 | TRBJ2-7 | TRBD2 | NA | TRBV20-1 | TGCAGTGGACTAGCGGCCTCCTACGAGCAGTACTTC | CSGLAASYEQYF
16 | TRBJ2-3 | NA | NA | TRBV27 | TGTGCCAGCAGTTTATCTTTCGCAGGGCCTGAAGCTACGCAGTATTTT | CASSLSFAGPEATQYF
15 | TRBJ2-1 | TRBD2 | few | TRBV20-1 | TGCAGTGCAAAGGCGGCGGGGGGAATTAACAATGAGCAGTTCTTC | CSAKAAGGINNEQFF
13 | TRBJ1-1 | NA | NA | TRBV7-2 | TGTGCCAGCAGCTTCGGCCCCAGGAGTGAAGCTTTCTTT | CASSFGPRSEAFF
14 | TRBJ2-7 | NA | NA | TRBV14 | TGTGCCAGCAGCCAACTCTTCAAGTCCTACGAGCAGTACTTC | CASSQLFKSYEQYF
13 | TRBJ2-7 | NA | NA | TRBV6-2/TRBV6-3 | TGTGCCAGCAGCCTTACGACCATCTGCGAGCAGTACTTC | CASSLTTICEQYF
14 | TRBJ2-7 | NA | NA | TRBV5-2 | TGTGCCAGCAGCCCCGGGCTCCTCTGCTACGAGCAGTACTTC | CASSPGLLCYEQYF
13 | TRBJ2-5 | NA | few | TRBV29-1 | TGCAGCGTTGCCCAGGTTAAGAAGGAGACCCAGTACTTC | CSVAQVKKETQYF
13 | TRBJ2-7 | TRBD1 | few | TRBV6-1 | TGTGCCAGCCGAGGGACAGAGTCCTACGAGCAGTACTTC | CASRGTESYEQYF
12 | TRBJ2-7 | NA | NA | TRBV3-1 | TGTGCCAGCAGCCAATCTGAAGCCCAGCAGTACTTC | CASSQSEAQQYF
13 | TRBJ2-2 | NA | few | TRBV29-1 | TGCAGCGTTGAATCACAGGGATCCGGGGAGCTGTTTTTT | CSVESQGSGELFF
14 | TRBJ2-1 | TRBD2 | once | TRBV7-2 | TGTGCCAGCAACCACCCCCGGGAGGGGGATGAGCAGTTCTTC | CASNHPREGDEQFF
15 | TRBJ1-4 | TRBD1 | few | TRBV10-3 | TGTGCCATCAGTACCACTCAGGGGGCGGAAGAAAAACTGTTTTTT | CAISTTQGAEEKLFF
14 | TRBJ2-4 | NA | few | TRBV18 | TGTGCCAGCTCACAGACAGAGACCCAAAACATTCAGTACTTC | CASSQTETQNIQYF
14 | TRBJ2-2 | NA | many | TRBV5-8 | TGTGCCAGCAGCTTGCAGAAGAACACCGGGGAGCTGTTTTTT | CASSLQKNTGELFF
12 | TRBJ2-5 | NA | many | TRBV6-2/TRBV6-3 | TGTGCCAGCAGTTATTCACAAGAGACCCAGTACTTC | CASSYSQETQYF